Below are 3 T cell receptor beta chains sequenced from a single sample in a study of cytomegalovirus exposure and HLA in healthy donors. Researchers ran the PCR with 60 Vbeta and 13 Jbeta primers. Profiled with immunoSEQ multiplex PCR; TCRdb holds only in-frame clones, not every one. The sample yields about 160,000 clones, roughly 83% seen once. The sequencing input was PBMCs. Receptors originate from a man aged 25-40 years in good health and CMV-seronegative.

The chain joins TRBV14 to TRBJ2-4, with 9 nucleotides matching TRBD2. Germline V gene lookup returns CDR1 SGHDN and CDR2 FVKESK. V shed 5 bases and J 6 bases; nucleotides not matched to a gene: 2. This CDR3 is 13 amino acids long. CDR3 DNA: TGTGCCAGCAGCGAGGGACTAGCAAACATTCAGTACTTC. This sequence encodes CASSEGLANIQYF.

In DNA form, the CDR3 reads TGTGCCAGCAGCGGGGGTAAAAAGGGACAGGGAAAGTTCTTC. Translated: CASSGGKKGQGKFF. The V and J genes are TRBV13 and TRBJ2-1; 9 bases match TRBD1. The ends lost 5 bases at V and 14 bases at J; junction bases unmatched: 13. The CDR3 contains 14 residues. CDR1 PRHDT and CDR2 FYEKMQ come from the germline V gene (reference sequence). Variable domain in full (rest from reference TRBV13 and TRBJ2-1): AAGVIQSPRHLIKEKRETATLKCYPIPRHDTVYWYQQGPGQDPQFLISFYEKMQSDKGSIPDRFSAQQFSDYHSELNMSSLELGDSALYFCASSGGKKGQGKFFGPGTRLTVL.

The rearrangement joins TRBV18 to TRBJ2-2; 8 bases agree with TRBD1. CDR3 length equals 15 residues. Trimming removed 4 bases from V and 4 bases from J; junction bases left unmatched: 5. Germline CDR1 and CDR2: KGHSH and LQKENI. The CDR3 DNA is TGTGCCAGCTCACGGGGGACAGGCTTCACCGGGGAGCTGTTTTTT. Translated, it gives CASSRGTGFTGELFF.